This T cell receptor beta chain was observed in a study of blood T cells in healthy people across ages. V lost 11 bases to trimming and J lost 7 bases; unmatched junction nucleotides: 6. Germline V gene lookup returns CDR1 SGHTA and CDR2 FQGTGA. The CDR3 spans 12 residues. Alongside a J-beta primer mix, a sample-barcoded 5' primer served in a second PCR lasting roughly 6 to 12 cycles. TCRdb reprocessed the 5' RACE reads via MiXCR and lists one record per CDR3 protein. The profile shows approximately 760,000 distinct CDR3 sequences, roughly 25% of them singletons. Many counts were recorded for this clonotype. The same sample was also used in a study of T cells of mothers and their children.

The rearrangement links TRBV7-3 to TRBJ2-2; 8 nucleotides match TRBD2. Sequenced material: blood. This receptor was taken from a boy aged 5 to 17 in good health. The CDR3 region has the DNA TGTGCCTCGGGACTAGTTGGCGGGGAGCTGTTTTTT. Translating it yields CASGLVGGELFF.